A single sample gave rise to the 2 T cell receptor beta chains below, sequenced in a study of cytomegalovirus exposure and HLA in healthy donors. The PCR used 60 Vbeta and 13 Jbeta primers. Clones were sequenced by immunoSEQ multiplex PCR, and TCRdb holds only the in-frame ones, with some missing. The sample has fewer than 250,000 clones, 83% seen once. The specimen was PBMCs. The receptors were sampled from a girl under 18 in good health and CMV-seronegative.

This clone was found a few times. The gene calls are TRBV6-1 and TRBJ1-4; TRBD1 matches at 10 bases. The CDR3 has 15 residues. V shed 5 bases and J 8 bases; nucleotides not matched to a gene: 8. CDR1 is MNHNS, CDR2 SASEGT, per germline. The CDR3 nucleotides read TGTGCCAGCAGTCGACAGGGGGCTGGGGCGGAAAAACTGTTTTTT. It is translated as CASSRQGAGAEKLFF.

The chain is built from TRBV4-1 and TRBJ1-5; tentatively, D is TRBD1 (6 bases). The CDR3 has 17 residues. Germline values: CDR1 MGHRA, CDR2 YSYEKL. V gave up 3 bases and J gave up 4 bases, with 19 bases separating them. CDR3 amino acids: CASSHPNPGTKNQPQHF. The CDR3 coding sequence is TGCGCCAGCAGCCATCCAAACCCCGGGACAAAGAATCAGCCCCAGCATTTT.